Below are 21 T cell receptor beta chains sequenced from a single sample in a study of PD-L1 blockade in urothelial cancer. TCRdb keeps only in-frame clones here, not all; method: immunoSEQ multiplex PCR. The table has roughly 25,000 clones, more than 65% seen once. This sample's time point: peripheral blood 6 weeks after treatment start. The sequenced sample was PBMCs, obtained around atezolizumab (anti-PD-L1) treatment. All receptors derive from a man between 65 and 85 years old with urothelial cancer.

The rearrangement joins TRBV6-4 to TRBJ2-6; 7 nucleotides line up with TRBD1. The trim removed 7 bases at V and 0 bases at J, leaving 12 bases unmatched. The CDR3 sequence is 18 residues long. CDR1 is MRHNA and CDR2 is SNTAGT in the germline V gene. The CDR3 DNA reads as TGTGCCAGCACCCAGACAGGGAATATCGTCTCTGGGGCCAACGTCCTGACTTTC. This gives the protein CASTQTGNIVSGANVLTF.

The genes are TRBV30 and TRBJ2-7, with 8 positions matching TRBD2. CDR3 length equals 13 residues. Germline V gene sequence: CDR1 GTSNPN, CDR2 SVGIG (reference sequence). Trimming at V came to 1 base and at J to 5 bases, leaving 4 bases not matched to a gene. The CDR3 spells CAWSGLALNEQYF. The DNA for the CDR3 is TGTGCCTGGAGTGGACTAGCGCTGAACGAGCAGTACTTC.

This clone was detected only once. This chain connects TRBV7-3 to TRBJ2-5; D may be TRBD1 (5 bases). Looked up from germline, CDR1 is SGHTA and CDR2 is FQGTGA. V lost 5 bases and J 5 bases, leaving 18 bases between the germline ends. The CDR3 runs 15 residues. The DNA for the CDR3 is TGTGCCAGCAGCCCAGGGTCGGGTTTGGGGGAGACCCAGTACTTC. Translated: CASSPGSGLGETQYF. Drawing the rest from reference TRBV7-3 and TRBJ2-5, the complete variable domain is GAGVSQTPSNKVTEKGKYVELRCDPISGHTALYWYRQSLGQGPEFLIYFQGTGAADDSGLPNDRFFAVRPEGSVSTLKIQRTERGDSAVYLCASSPGSGLGETQYFGPGTRLLVL.

This chain uses TRBV5-4 with TRBJ2-3, with TRBD2 identical over 10 bases. The trim removed 4 bases at V and 6 bases at J, leaving 11 bases unmatched. The CDR3 runs 16 residues. In germline, CDR1 is SGHNT, CDR2 YYREEE (reference sequence). CDR3 nucleotide sequence: TGTGCCAGCAGCAGCTCAGCGGGAGGGCCGCGGGATACGCAGTATTTT. Amino acid sequence: CASSSSAGGPRDTQYF.

The rearrangement links TRBV5-1 to TRBJ2-1; 8 nucleotides line up with TRBD2. Germline V lookup: CDR1 SGHRS, CDR2 YFSETQ. With V trimmed by 6 bases and J by 7 bases, 3 bases remained unmatched. This CDR3 is built from 12 residues. CDR3 sequence: CASTGGRNEQFF. DNA for the CDR3: TGCGCCAGCACGGGCGGGAGGAATGAGCAGTTCTTC. Full variable domain (outside the CDR3, taken from reference TRBV5-1 and TRBJ2-1): KAGVTQTPRYLIKTRGQQVTLSCSPISGHRSVSWYQQTPGQGLQFLFEYFSETQRNKGNFPGRFSGRQFSNSRSEMNVSTLELGDSALYLCASTGGRNEQFFGPGTRLTVL.

The chain uses TRBV7-2 and TRBJ2-3; 13 positions agree with TRBD2. CDR1 SGHTA and CDR2 FQGNSA come from the germline V gene. Trimming removed 5 bases from V and 6 bases from J; junction bases left unmatched: 11. The CDR3 runs to 17 residues. The CDR3 protein is CASSPRTSGGGRDTQYF. CDR3 DNA sequence: TGTGCCAGCAGCCCGAGGACTAGCGGGGGAGGGAGGGATACGCAGTATTTT.

The DNA for the CDR3 is TGTGCCAGCAGTTACCCGAATGAGCAGTTCTTC. This encodes CASSYPNEQFF. The genes are TRBV6-6 and TRBJ2-1; no reliable D call. The CDR3 spans 11 residues. Germline CDR1 and CDR2: MNHNY and SVGAGI (reference sequence). V lost 2 bases and J 7 bases, leaving 3 bases between the germline ends.

The genes are TRBV10-3 and TRBJ1-3; 7 bases line up with TRBD1. The CDR3 totals 15 residues. Trimming took 7 bases from V and 2 from J; bases not matched to a gene: 8. Germline CDR1 reads ENHRY; CDR2 reads SYGVKD. CDR3 loop: CAIIFKTGAGNTIYF. The CDR3 bases are TGTGCCATCATCTTCAAAACAGGGGCTGGAAACACCATATATTTT.

The chain recombines TRBV5-6 with TRBJ2-7; TRBD1 is a possible D gene (5 bases). Germline V gene sequence: CDR1 SGHDT, CDR2 YYEEEE. The CDR3 covers 15 residues. V lost 0 bases, J lost 9 bases, and 19 bases lay in between. CDR3 in amino acids: CASSLGGRASDGQYF. DNA for the CDR3: TGTGCCAGCAGCTTGGGTGGCAGGGCCTCCGACGGGCAGTACTTC.

The V call is TRBV7-7, the J call TRBJ2-5, with D possibly being TRBD1 (6 bases). Germline assignment: CDR1 SSHAT and CDR2 FNYEAQ (reference sequence). This CDR3 has 13 residues. CDR3 coding DNA: TGTGCTAGCGCAGGGGCCTTTCAAGAGACCCAGTACTTC. Residues: CASAGAFQETQYF.

This chain uses TRBV6-6 with TRBJ1-5; TRBD1 matches at 7 bases. This CDR3 is built from 13 residues. The V gene end was trimmed by 10 bases and the J gene end by 6 bases; junction bases not matched to a gene: 9. Germline values: CDR1 MNHNY, CDR2 SVGAGI (reference sequence). The DNA of the CDR3 is TGTGCCAAGGGACAGTCCAACTTTCAGCCCCAGCATTTT. Translating gives CAKGQSNFQPQHF.

The chain couples TRBV7-2 to TRBJ2-7; 8 positions agree with TRBD2. Germline CDR1 is SGHTA and CDR2 is FQGNSA. Trimming removed 5 bases from V and 4 bases from J; junction bases left unmatched: 4. The length of the CDR3 is 13 residues. This CDR3 is CASSVGLGYEQYF. Written as DNA, the CDR3 is TGTGCCAGCAGCGTGGGACTAGGTTACGAGCAGTACTTC.

This chain uses TRBV4-1 with TRBJ1-1; D possibly corresponds to TRBD1 (5 bases). This CDR3 contains 12 residues. The germline V and J ends were trimmed by 4 bases and 11 bases, with 14 bases remaining between them. Per the germline V gene, CDR1 is MGHRA and CDR2 is YSYEKL. The CDR3 is CASSLPGEGAFF. CDR3 DNA: TGCGCCAGCAGCCTCCCGGGGGAGGGGGCTTTCTTT.

On this clone itself: Other DNA sequences of this sample code for an identical CDR3. This rearrangement joins TRBV5-1 to TRBJ2-7; 8 nucleotides match TRBD1. The CDR3 is made up of 13 amino acids. J was trimmed by 4 bases and V by 4 bases; bases with no gene match: 4. Germline lookup yields CDR1 SGHRS and CDR2 YFSETQ. CDR3 loop: CASSLDRAYEQYF. DNA of the CDR3: TGCGCCAGCAGCCTGGACAGGGCGTACGAGCAGTACTTC.

J is TRBJ2-7 and V is TRBV11-2; 7 nucleotides agree with TRBD1. Germline V gives CDR1 SGHAT, CDR2 FQNNGV. This CDR3 spans 14 amino acids. Losses at the gene ends were 0 bases for V and 4 bases for J; bases not matched to a gene: 3. The CDR3 sequence is CASSLDGTEYEQYF. CDR3 nucleotides: TGTGCCAGCAGCTTAGATGGGACAGAGTACGAGCAGTACTTC.

The DNA of the CDR3 is TGTGCCAGCAGCCCGGGACAGGTAACCTACGAGCAGTACTTC. Its translation: CASSPGQVTYEQYF. V is TRBV14 and J is TRBJ2-7; 8 bases are shared with TRBD1. Germline CDR1 reads SGHDN; CDR2 reads FVKESK. Trimming removed 4 bases from V and 2 bases from J; junction bases left unmatched: 4. This CDR3 spans 14 amino acids.

V usage is TRBV6-5 and J usage is TRBJ2-1, with 7 bases identical to TRBD2. The CDR3 loop spans 13 amino acids. V gave up 6 bases and J gave up 15 bases; unmatched junction bases: 14. Germline V gene sequence: CDR1 MNHEY, CDR2 SVGAGI. DNA of the CDR3: TGTGCCAGCAGCCTACGGAGGGAGTTAGCGGGGTTCTTC. It encodes CASSLRRELAGFF.

The V gene is TRBV4-2, the J gene TRBJ2-7; 9 bases map to TRBD2. V shed 0 bases, J shed 5 bases, and the junction held 11 bases outside the gene matches. This CDR3 is built from 17 residues. Germline-derived CDR1 and CDR2 are LGHNA and YNFKEQ. The CDR3 DNA is TGTGCCAGCAGCCAAGAACGTCAGGCTAGCGGGATGAACGAGCAGTACTTC. Translation: CASSQERQASGMNEQYF.

The rearrangement uses TRBV19 and TRBJ2-7; D may be TRBD2 (5 bases). Germline values: CDR1 LNHDA, CDR2 SQIVND (reference sequence). The CDR3 has 13 residues. The germline V and J ends were trimmed by 7 bases and 5 bases, with 15 bases remaining between them. The CDR3 region is CASKVPGSHEQYF. Here the CDR3 DNA reads TGTGCCAGTAAAGTTCCGGGATCCCACGAGCAGTACTTC.

This chain connects TRBV6-5 to TRBJ1-1; D is uncertain. The CDR3 sequence is 14 residues long. CDR1 and CDR2 from the germline V gene are MNHEY and SVGAGI. The V and J ends lost 2 bases and 3 bases respectively, with 10 bases between them. The CDR3 sequence: CASSYGRVDTEAFF. Written as DNA, the CDR3 is TGTGCCAGCAGTTACGGTCGGGTAGACACTGAAGCTTTCTTT.

CDR3 nucleotides: TGTGCCAGCAGCTCGTTTAGCGGGAGGGGGGATACTCAGTACTTC. Translation gives CASSSFSGRGDTQYF. This chain uses TRBV5-6 with TRBJ2-4, with TRBD2 matching over 11 bases. V lost 3 bases to trimming and J lost 12 bases; unmatched junction nucleotides: 11. This CDR3 has 15 amino acids. CDR1 and CDR2 (germline): SGHDT, YYEEEE. Together with reference TRBV5-6 and TRBJ2-4, the CDR3 gives the full variable domain: DAGVTQSPTHLIKTRGQQVTLRCSPKSGHDTVSWYQQALGQGPQFIFQYYEEEERQRGNFPDRFSGHQFPNYSSELNVNALLLGDSALYLCASSSFSGRGDTQYFGAGTRLSVL.